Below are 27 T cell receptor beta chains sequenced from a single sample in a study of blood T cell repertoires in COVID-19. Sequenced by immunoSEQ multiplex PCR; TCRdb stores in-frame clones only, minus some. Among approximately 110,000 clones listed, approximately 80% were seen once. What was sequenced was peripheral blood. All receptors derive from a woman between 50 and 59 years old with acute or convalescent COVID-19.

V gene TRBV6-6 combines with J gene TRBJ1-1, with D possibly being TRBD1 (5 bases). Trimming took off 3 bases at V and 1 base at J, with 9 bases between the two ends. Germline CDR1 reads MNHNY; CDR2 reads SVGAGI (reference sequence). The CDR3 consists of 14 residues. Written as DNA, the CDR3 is TGTGCCAGCAGTTATCAGGGCGCGAACACTGAAGCTTTCTTT. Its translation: CASSYQGANTEAFF.

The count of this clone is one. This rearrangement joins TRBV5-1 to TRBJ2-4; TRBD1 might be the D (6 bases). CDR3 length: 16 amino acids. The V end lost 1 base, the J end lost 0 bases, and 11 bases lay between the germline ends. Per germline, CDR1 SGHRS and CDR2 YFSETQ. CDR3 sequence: CASSLKAGVAKNIQYF. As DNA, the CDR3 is TGCGCCAGCAGCTTGAAGGCAGGGGTAGCCAAAAACATTCAGTACTTC. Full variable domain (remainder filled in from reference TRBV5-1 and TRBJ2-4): KAGVTQTPRYLIKTRGQQVTLSCSPISGHRSVSWYQQTPGQGLQFLFEYFSETQRNKGNFPGRFSGRQFSNSRSEMNVSTLELGDSALYLCASSLKAGVAKNIQYFGAGTRLSVL.

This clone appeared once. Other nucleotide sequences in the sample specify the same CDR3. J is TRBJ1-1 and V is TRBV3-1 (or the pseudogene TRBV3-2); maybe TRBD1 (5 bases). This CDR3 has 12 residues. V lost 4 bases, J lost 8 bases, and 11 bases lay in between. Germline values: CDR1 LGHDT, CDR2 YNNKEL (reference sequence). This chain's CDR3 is CASSLLRQEAFF. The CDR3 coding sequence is TGTGCCAGCAGCCTTCTTAGACAGGAAGCTTTCTTT.

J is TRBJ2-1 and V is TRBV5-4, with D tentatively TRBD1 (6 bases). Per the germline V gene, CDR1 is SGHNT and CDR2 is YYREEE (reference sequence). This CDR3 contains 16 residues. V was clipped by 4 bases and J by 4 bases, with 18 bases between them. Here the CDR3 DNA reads TGTGCCAGCAGCGGGGGCCCGGGGCCGAATTACAATGAGCAGTTCTTC. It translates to CASSGGPGPNYNEQFF.

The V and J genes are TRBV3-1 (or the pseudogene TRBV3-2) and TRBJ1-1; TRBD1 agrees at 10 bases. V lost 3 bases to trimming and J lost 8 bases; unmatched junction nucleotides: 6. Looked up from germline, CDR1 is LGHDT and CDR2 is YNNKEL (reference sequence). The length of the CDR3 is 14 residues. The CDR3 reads CASSHLGQGGEAFF. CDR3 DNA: TGTGCCAGCAGCCACTTAGGACAGGGGGGGGAAGCTTTCTTT.

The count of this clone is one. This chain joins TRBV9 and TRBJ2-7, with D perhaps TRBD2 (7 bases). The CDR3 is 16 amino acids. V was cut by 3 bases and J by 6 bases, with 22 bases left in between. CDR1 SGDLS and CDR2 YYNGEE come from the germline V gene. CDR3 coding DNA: TGTGCCAGCAGCGCCGAGGCGGGGGCCCCAGGCGGCGAGCAGTACTTC. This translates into CASSAEAGAPGGEQYF.

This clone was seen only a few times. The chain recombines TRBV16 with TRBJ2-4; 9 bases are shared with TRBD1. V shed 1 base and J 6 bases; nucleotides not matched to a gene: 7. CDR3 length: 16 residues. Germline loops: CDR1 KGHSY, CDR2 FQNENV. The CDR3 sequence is CASSQWGQGGLNIQYF. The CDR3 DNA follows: TGTGCCAGCAGCCAATGGGGACAGGGCGGACTAAACATTCAGTACTTC.

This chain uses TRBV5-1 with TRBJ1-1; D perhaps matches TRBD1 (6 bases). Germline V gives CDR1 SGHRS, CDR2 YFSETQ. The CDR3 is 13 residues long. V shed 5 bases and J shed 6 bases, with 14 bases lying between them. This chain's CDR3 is CASRTGQTSEAFF. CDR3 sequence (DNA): TGCGCCAGCAGGACTGGACAGACGTCTGAAGCTTTCTTT. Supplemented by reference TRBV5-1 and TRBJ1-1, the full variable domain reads KAGVTQTPRYLIKTRGQQVTLSCSPISGHRSVSWYQQTPGQGLQFLFEYFSETQRNKGNFPGRFSGRQFSNSRSEMNVSTLELGDSALYLCASRTGQTSEAFFGQGTRLTVV.

CDR3 sequence (DNA): TGTGCCAGCAGCCCAAAGGGGCCCTACGAGCAGTACTTC. The encoded protein is CASSPKGPYEQYF. This sequence joins TRBV7-9 and TRBJ2-7; a possible D gene is TRBD1 (5 bases). The CDR3 is made up of 13 amino acids. CDR1 is SEHNR, CDR2 FQNEAQ, per germline (reference sequence). Trimming took off 5 bases at V and 2 bases at J, with 10 bases between the two ends.

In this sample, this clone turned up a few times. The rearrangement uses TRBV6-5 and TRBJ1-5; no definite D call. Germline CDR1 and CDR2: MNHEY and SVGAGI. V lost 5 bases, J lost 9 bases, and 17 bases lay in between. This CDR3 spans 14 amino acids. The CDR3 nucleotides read TGTGCCAGCAGTCCAGGCGGGTCCTCAAGGCCCCAGCATTTT. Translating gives CASSPGGSSRPQHF.

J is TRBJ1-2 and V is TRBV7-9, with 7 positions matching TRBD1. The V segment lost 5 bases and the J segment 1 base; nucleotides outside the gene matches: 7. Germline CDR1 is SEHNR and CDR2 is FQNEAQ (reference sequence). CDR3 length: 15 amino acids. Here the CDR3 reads CASSLGNRGNYGYTF. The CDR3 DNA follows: TGTGCCAGCAGCCTTGGGAACAGGGGTAACTATGGCTACACCTTC.

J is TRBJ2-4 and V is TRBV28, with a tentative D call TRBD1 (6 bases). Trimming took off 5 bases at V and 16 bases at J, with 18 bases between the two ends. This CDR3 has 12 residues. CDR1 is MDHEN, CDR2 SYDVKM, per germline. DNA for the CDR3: TGTGCCAGCAGTACGAATATTGGACAGTTTTACTTC. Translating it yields CASSTNIGQFYF.

CDR3 DNA sequence: TGTGCCAGCAGAACGAGTTATAGCAATCAGCCCCAGCATTTT. As protein: CASRTSYSNQPQHF. The genes are TRBV6-5 and TRBJ1-5, with unresolved D. Germline V lookup: CDR1 MNHEY, CDR2 SVGAGI. The ends were cut back, 6 bases at V and 0 bases at J, with 9 bases in the middle. The length of the CDR3 is 14 residues.

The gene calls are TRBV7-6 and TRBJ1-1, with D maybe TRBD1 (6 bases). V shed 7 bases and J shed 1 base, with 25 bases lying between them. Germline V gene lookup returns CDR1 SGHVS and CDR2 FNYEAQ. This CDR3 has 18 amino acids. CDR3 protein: CASTPSGGARGWNTEAFF. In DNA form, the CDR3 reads TGTGCCAGCACTCCTAGTGGGGGGGCGAGAGGTTGGAACACTGAAGCTTTCTTT.

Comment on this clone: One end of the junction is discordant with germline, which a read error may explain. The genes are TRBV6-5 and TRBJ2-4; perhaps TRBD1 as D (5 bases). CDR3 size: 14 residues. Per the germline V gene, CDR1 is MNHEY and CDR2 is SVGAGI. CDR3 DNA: TGTGCCAGCAGTACAATCCAAGACGCAGGGAAAAGGAACTTC. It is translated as CASSTIQDAGKRNF.

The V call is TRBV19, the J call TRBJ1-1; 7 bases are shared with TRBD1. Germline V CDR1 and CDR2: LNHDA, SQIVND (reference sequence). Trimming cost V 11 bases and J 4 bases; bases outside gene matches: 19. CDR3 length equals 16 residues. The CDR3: CASLTRGRHYSTEAFF. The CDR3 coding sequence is TGTGCCTCTCTAACGAGGGGGCGTCACTATAGCACTGAAGCTTTCTTT.

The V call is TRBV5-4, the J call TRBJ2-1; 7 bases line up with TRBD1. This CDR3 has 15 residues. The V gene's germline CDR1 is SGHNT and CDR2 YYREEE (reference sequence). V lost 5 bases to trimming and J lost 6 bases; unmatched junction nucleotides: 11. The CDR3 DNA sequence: TGTGCCAGCAGGCGCGGACAGGTCGGGGCCAATGAGCAGTTCTTC. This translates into CASRRGQVGANEQFF.

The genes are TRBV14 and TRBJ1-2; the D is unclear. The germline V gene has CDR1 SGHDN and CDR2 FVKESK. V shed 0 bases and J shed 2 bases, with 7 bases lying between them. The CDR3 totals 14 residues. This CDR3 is CASSQDRINYGYTF. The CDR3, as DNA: TGTGCCAGCAGCCAAGACAGGATCAACTATGGCTACACCTTC.

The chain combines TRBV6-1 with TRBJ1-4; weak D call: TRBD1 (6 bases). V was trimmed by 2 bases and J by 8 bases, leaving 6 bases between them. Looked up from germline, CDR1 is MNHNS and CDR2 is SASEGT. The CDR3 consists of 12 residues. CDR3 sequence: CASSETGEKLFF. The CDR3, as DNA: TGTGCCAGCAGTGAAACAGGGGAAAAACTGTTTTTT.

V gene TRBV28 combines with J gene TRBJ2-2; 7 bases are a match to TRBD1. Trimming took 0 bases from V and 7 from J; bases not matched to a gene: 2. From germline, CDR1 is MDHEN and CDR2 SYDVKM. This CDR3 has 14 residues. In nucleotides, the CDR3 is TGTGCCAGCAGTTTATGGGACAGGATCGGGGAGCTGTTTTTT. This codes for CASSLWDRIGELFF. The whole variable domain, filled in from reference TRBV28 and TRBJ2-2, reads DVKVTQSSRYLVKRTGEKVFLECVQDMDHENMFWYRQDPGLGLRLIYFSYDVKMKEKGDIPEGYSVSREKKERFSLILESASTNQTSMYLCASSLWDRIGELFFGEGSRLTVL.

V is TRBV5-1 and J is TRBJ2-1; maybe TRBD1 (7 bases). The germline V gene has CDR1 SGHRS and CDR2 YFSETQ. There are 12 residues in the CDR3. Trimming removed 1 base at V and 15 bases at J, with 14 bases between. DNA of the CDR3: TGCGCCAGCAGCTTGTCCAGGGGGGCGAGGTTCTTC. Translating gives CASSLSRGARFF.

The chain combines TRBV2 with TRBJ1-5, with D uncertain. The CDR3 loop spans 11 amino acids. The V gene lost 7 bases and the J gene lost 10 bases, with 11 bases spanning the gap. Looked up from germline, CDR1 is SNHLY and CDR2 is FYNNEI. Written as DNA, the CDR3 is TGTGCCAGCACCCTCATCGGTCCCCAGCATTTT. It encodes CASTLIGPQHF.

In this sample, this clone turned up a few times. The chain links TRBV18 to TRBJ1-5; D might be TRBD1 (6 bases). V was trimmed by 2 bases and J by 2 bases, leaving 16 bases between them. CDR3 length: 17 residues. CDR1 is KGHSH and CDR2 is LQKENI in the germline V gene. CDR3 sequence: CASSPSDRWSGNQPQHF. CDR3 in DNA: TGTGCCAGCTCACCATCCGACAGGTGGAGCGGCAATCAGCCCCAGCATTTT.

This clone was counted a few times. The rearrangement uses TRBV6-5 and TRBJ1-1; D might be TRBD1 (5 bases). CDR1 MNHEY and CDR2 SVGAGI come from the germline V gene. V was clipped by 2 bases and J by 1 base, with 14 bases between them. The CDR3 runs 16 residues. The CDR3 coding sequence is TGTGCCAGCAGTTACGAGGTTCAGGGAAAGAACACTGAAGCTTTCTTT. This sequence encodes CASSYEVQGKNTEAFF.

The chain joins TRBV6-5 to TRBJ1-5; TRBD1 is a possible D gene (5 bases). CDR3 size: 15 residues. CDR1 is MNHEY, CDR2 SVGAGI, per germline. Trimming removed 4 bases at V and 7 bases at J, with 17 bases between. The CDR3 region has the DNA TGTGCCAGCAGTTTTTCACGGGGGAAGGGGCAGCCCCAGCATTTT. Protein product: CASSFSRGKGQPQHF.

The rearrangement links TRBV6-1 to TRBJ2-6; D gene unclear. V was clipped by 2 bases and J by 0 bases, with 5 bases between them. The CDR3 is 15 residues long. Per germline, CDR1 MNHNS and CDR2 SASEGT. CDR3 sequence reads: CASSESVSGANVLTF. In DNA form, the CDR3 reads TGTGCCAGCAGTGAATCGGTCTCTGGGGCCAACGTCCTGACTTTC.

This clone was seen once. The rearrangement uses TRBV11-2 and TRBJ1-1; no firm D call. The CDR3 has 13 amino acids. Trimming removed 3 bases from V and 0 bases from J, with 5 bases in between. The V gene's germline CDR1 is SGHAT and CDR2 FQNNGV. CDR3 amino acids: CASSFQLNTEAFF. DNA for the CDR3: TGTGCCAGCAGCTTTCAATTGAACACTGAAGCTTTCTTT.